The subject of this entry is one TCR beta chain. Its antigen is as yet unknown. One end of the junction does not line up with germline, which may come from a read error. Additional DNA sequences in this sample encode the identical CDR3. This sample was taken from a study of shared clonotypes between healthy human individuals. CDR1 KGHSH and CDR2 LQKENI come from the germline V gene. The CDR3 spans 14 residues. Broader study findings: Genetic and exposure-history diversity was limited by the few donors.

Donors were healthy HIV-negative adults without recent acute infections or vaccinations. Repertoires were generated with immunoSEQ multiplex PCR, while TCRdb's copy carries only in-frame clones and drops some. In the table there are approximately 480,000 clones, about 80% of which are singletons. The V and J genes are TRBV18 and TRBJ1-2, with D tentatively TRBD1 (6 bases). Sample: PBMCs. The receptor comes from a woman in her 40s in good health. Some clones in this sample may be carry-over from other donors' samples. This CDR3 is CASSPGFGGYGYTF. For the CDR3, the DNA is TGTGCCAGCTCACCAGGCTTCGGGGGCTATGGCTACACCTTT. Using reference TRBV18 and TRBJ1-2 for the parts outside the CDR3, the full variable domain is NAGVMQNPRHLVRRRGQEARLRCSPMKGHSHVYWYRQLPEEGLKFMVYLQKENIIDESGMPKERFSAEFPKEGPSILRIQQVVRGDSAAYFCASSPGFGGYGYTFGSGTRLTVV.